This passage covers 9 T cell receptor beta chains from one sample sequenced in a study of tumor and adjacent non-tumor tissue in lung cancer. TCRbeta libraries were built with three rounds of nested PCR, modified from ARM-PCR. TCRdb fed the multiplex PCR reads into MiXCR, producing one record per CDR3 protein. The data show 90,000 to 100,000 distinct CDR3 sequences, with 75% to 90% seen just once and more than 25% held by the top ten. The template was RNA from unsorted bulk tissue. This non-tumor lung sample came from over 3 cm beyond the tumor edge. Sequencing was done on a sample of distant non-tumor lung tissue. The receptors originated from a man aged 55 to 70 with small cell lung cancer.

In regard to this clonotype: The junction departs from the called germline gene at one end, perhaps through a read error. The chain links TRBV11-2 to TRBJ2-1; 8 bases map to TRBD1. This CDR3 region has 18 residues. Germline V gene data show CDR1 as SGHAT and CDR2 as FQNNGV. The CDR3 DNA follows: TGTGCCGGCAGGTTAGTTCGTTCCCCGGACAGGGTTATGAATGAGCACTTCTTC. This gives the protein CAGRLVRSPDRVMNEHFF.

The sample holds many counts of this clonotype. The chain recombines TRBV30 with TRBJ2-1; TRBD2 aligns across 11 bases. V trimming: 8 bases; J trimming: 9 bases; junction bases outside the gene matches: 15. The CDR3 spans 15 residues. The germline V gene encodes CDR1 GTSNPN and CDR2 SVGIG (reference sequence). The CDR3 here is CAGTFTSGSSGEQFF. The CDR3 nucleotides are TGTGCCGGGACTTTTACTAGCGGGAGTAGCGGTGAGCAGTTCTTC.

This clonotype was counted a single time. CDR3 bases: TGTGCCAGAGGAAACGGACAGCTTATCTCCTACGAGCAGTACTTC. It translates to CARGNGQLISYEQYF. This chain uses TRBV28 with TRBJ2-7; D may be TRBD1 (6 bases). Trimming left V 9 bases short and J 0 bases short, with 18 bases between. Per the germline V gene, CDR1 is MDHEN and CDR2 is SYDVKM. The CDR3 covers 15 residues.

Worth noting for this clonotype: The CDR3 end shows no conserved phenylalanine or tryptophan, and so a read error is likely. The gene calls are TRBV6-1 and TRBJ2-2; no clear D gene. The CDR3 has 14 residues. From germline, CDR1 is MNHNS and CDR2 SASEGT. Deletions cut 8 bases from V and 0 bases from J, with 10 bases between. CDR3 bases: TGTGCCAGCTGGTGCCCCGCGAACACCGGGGAGCTGTTTTCT. This encodes CASWCPANTGELFS.

Points on this clonotype: A much larger clone sits a single nucleotide away, making a read error possible. The gene calls are TRBV7-9 and TRBJ1-2; 7 bases agree with TRBD1. The junction had 17 bases not matched to a gene; V was cut back by 8 bases and J by 5 bases. The CDR3 runs 16 residues. Germline values: CDR1 SEHNR, CDR2 FQNEAQ (reference sequence). As DNA, the CDR3 is TGTGCCAGCTGCTCACTCGACGGACAGGTGGGATATGGCTACACCTTC. Translation: CASCSLDGQVGYGYTF.

A note on this clonotype: At one boundary the junction diverges from the germline segment, which might be a read error. The V call is TRBV20-1, the J call TRBJ2-1; 10 positions match TRBD2. The CDR3 is 15 amino acids. CDR1 is DFQATT, CDR2 SNEGSKA, per germline (reference sequence). The CDR3 reads CSVRDKLAGASEQFF. The DNA for the CDR3 is TGCAGTGTTAGAGATAAGCTAGCGGGAGCCAGTGAGCAGTTTTTC.

A word on this clonotype: Germline and junction disagree at one end, which may indicate a read error. The chain employs TRBV11-2 and TRBJ2-2, with 7 bases aligning to TRBD2. From germline, CDR1 is SGHAT and CDR2 FQNNGV. The CDR3 covers 14 residues. CDR3 in DNA: TGTGGCAGCAGCTTAGCGCGGGAGACCGGAGAGCTATTTTTT. Protein product: CGSSLARETGELFF. Variable domain in full (rest from reference TRBV11-2 and TRBJ2-2): EAGVAQSPRYKIIEKRQSVAFWCNPISGHATLYWYQQILGQGPKLLIQFQNNGVVDDSQLPKDRFSAERLKGVDSTLKIQPAKLEDSAVYLCGSSLARETGELFFGEGSRLTVL.

Concerning this clonotype itself: At one of its ends the junction is not consistent with the germline gene, which may arise from a read error. This sequence joins TRBV30 and TRBJ2-3; no firm D call. Germline lookup yields CDR1 GTSNPN and CDR2 SVGIG (reference sequence). This CDR3 comprises 13 residues. In DNA, the CDR3 is TGTGCCTGGAGTGTTATGGGCGCAGATACACAGTATTTT. As protein: CAWSVMGADTQYF.

The CDR3 sequence is CASSLVWDNAQFF. CDR3 coding DNA: TGTGCCAGCAGCTTAGTGTGGGACAATGCCCAGTTCTTC. The chain links TRBV11-2 to TRBJ2-1; weak D call: TRBD1 (6 bases). CDR1 is SGHAT, CDR2 FQNNGV, per germline. Trimming took 1 base from V and 13 from J, leaving 14 bases between them. CDR3 size: 13 residues.